These 21 T cell receptor beta chains originate from one sample sequenced in a study of identical twins. TCRdb ran MiXCR on the 5' RACE reads and lists one entry per CDR3 protein. The sample records hundreds of thousands of distinct CDR3 sequences, nearly 9.5% being singletons. The same data also contributed to another study, on yellow fever vaccine responses in identical twins.

Sequencing was performed on CD8+ T cells sorted from blood. The receptor source for this set is a woman between 18 and 30 years old in good health.

At least ten counts were recorded for this clonotype. The genes are TRBV11-1 and TRBJ2-3; TRBD2 agrees at 14 bases. Trimming removed 5 bases from V and 3 bases from J; junction bases left unmatched: 10. Germline CDR1 SGHAT, CDR2 FQDESV (reference sequence). The CDR3 loop spans 18 amino acids. CDR3 loop: CASSRPYGTSGGTDTQYF. DNA of the CDR3: TGTGCCAGCAGCCGACCGTACGGGACTAGCGGGGGAACAGATACGCAGTATTTT. The full variable domain, in which reference TRBV11-1 and TRBJ2-3 provide the parts outside the CDR3, is EAEVAQSPRYKITEKSQAVAFWCDPISGHATLYWYRQILGQGPELLVQFQDESVVDDSQLPKDRFSAERLKGVDSTLKIQPAELGDSAMYLCASSRPYGTSGGTDTQYFGPGTRLTVL.

This clonotype was observed at least ten times. The chain has TRBV7-6 and TRBJ1-2, with 7 bases that match TRBD1. Looked up from germline, CDR1 is SGHVS and CDR2 is FNYEAQ. The CDR3 is 16 residues long. Trimming took 1 base from V and 3 from J; bases not matched to a gene: 8. CDR3: CASSLGDSPYDYGYTF. The DNA of the CDR3 is TGTGCCAGCAGCTTAGGGGACAGCCCCTATGACTATGGCTACACCTTC.

The chain uses TRBV20-1 and TRBJ1-1; D ambiguous. The CDR3 runs 15 residues. V lost 0 bases, J lost 6 bases, and 17 bases lay in between. Germline values: CDR1 DFQATT, CDR2 SNEGSKA (reference sequence). The CDR3 region is CSARDLGRDTPEAFF. The CDR3 coding sequence is TGCAGTGCTAGAGATCTAGGGAGGGATACACCTGAAGCTTTCTTT.

The table lists this clonotype with many counts. The V call is TRBV29-1, the J call TRBJ2-3, with 16 bases lining up with TRBD2. Trimming removed 5 bases from V and 0 bases from J; junction bases left unmatched: 5. The CDR3 runs 17 residues. The germline gives CDR1 SQVTM, CDR2 ANQGSEA. CDR3 protein: CSVLGLAGGGSTDTQYF. The CDR3 coding sequence is TGCAGCGTTTTGGGACTAGCGGGAGGGGGGAGCACAGATACGCAGTATTTT.

This clonotype has a handful of counts. This chain links TRBV20-1 with TRBJ2-5, with D tentatively TRBD2 (6 bases). Germline CDR1 reads DFQATT; CDR2 reads SNEGSKA (reference sequence). V was clipped by 3 bases and J by 5 bases, with 10 bases between them. The CDR3 contains 12 residues. CDR3 region: CSASSSVETQYF. DNA for the CDR3: TGCAGTGCTAGTTCTAGCGTCGAGACCCAGTACTTC.

The rearrangement joins TRBV19 to TRBJ1-1, with D unresolved. The germline V gene encodes CDR1 LNHDA and CDR2 SQIVND (reference sequence). Trimming removed 1 base from V and 1 base from J, with 4 bases in between. CDR3 length: 13 amino acids. This CDR3 reads CASSIGKNTEAFF. The CDR3 DNA follows: TGTGCCAGTAGTATAGGGAAGAACACTGAAGCTTTCTTT.

This clonotype was found many times. The J gene is TRBJ2-1, the V gene TRBV7-9, with D unresolved. CDR1 is SEHNR and CDR2 is FQNEAQ in the germline V gene (reference sequence). The CDR3 runs 12 residues. V gave up 5 bases and J gave up 9 bases, with 11 bases separating them. This CDR3 is CASSPPIREQFF. The DNA for the CDR3 is TGTGCCAGCAGCCCCCCCATCCGTGAGCAGTTCTTC.

This clonotype has at least ten counts. This sequence joins TRBV5-1 and TRBJ1-2, with TRBD1 identical over 8 bases. Trimming cost V 2 bases and J 4 bases; bases outside gene matches: 7. This CDR3 is 15 amino acids long. From germline, CDR1 is SGHRS and CDR2 YFSETQ. CDR3 bases: TGCGCCAGCAGCTTCCCCGGGACAGGCATCTATGGCTACACCTTC. It encodes CASSFPGTGIYGYTF.

The V call is TRBV4-1, the J call TRBJ2-1; perhaps TRBD1 as D (6 bases). Germline-derived CDR1 and CDR2 are MGHRA and YSYEKL. This CDR3 is built from 14 residues. Deletions cut 0 bases from V and 6 bases from J, with 9 bases between. The CDR3 DNA follows: TGCGCCAGCAGCCAAGAGTTACAGGGCAATGAGCAGTTCTTC. It codes for CASSQELQGNEQFF.

This clonotype was seen ten or more times. V gene TRBV7-6 combines with J gene TRBJ1-1, with TRBD1 as a possible D gene (6 bases). CDR3 size: 15 residues. Germline V gives CDR1 SGHVS, CDR2 FNYEAQ. V lost 1 base and J lost 1, with 10 bases in between. The CDR3 DNA reads as TGTGCCAGCAGCTTAGGGCCAGGGGAGAACACTGAAGCTTTCTTT. The encoded protein is CASSLGPGENTEAFF.

This clonotype was seen many times. The V and J genes are TRBV2 and TRBJ2-1; D possibly corresponds to TRBD2 (5 bases). Germline CDR1 and CDR2: SNHLY and FYNNEI. The CDR3 runs 13 residues. Trimming removed 7 bases at V and 7 bases at J, with 14 bases between. CDR3 bases: TGTGCCAGCAAGGGAGAGCAAGGTAATGAGCAGTTCTTC. Translated: CASKGEQGNEQFF.

This clonotype was seen repeatedly, ten times or more. The chain has TRBV11-1 and TRBJ2-7, with D possibly TRBD2 on 6 matching bases. CDR1 is SGHAT and CDR2 is FQDESV in the germline V gene (reference sequence). Trimming left V 3 bases short and J 1 base short, with 22 bases between. The CDR3 sequence is 18 residues long. CDR3 amino acids: CASSFGGARVIDSYEQYF. CDR3 nucleotides: TGTGCCAGCAGCTTCGGGGGAGCGAGGGTAATTGATTCCTACGAGCAGTACTTC.

This clonotype was seen many times. The J gene is TRBJ1-1, the V gene TRBV25-1; perhaps TRBD1 as D (5 bases). This CDR3 comprises 14 residues. Between the trimmed V and J ends, which lost 6 bases and 5 bases, there was a span of 16 bases. Germline V gene sequence: CDR1 MGHDK, CDR2 SYGVNS. As DNA, the CDR3 is TGTGCCAGCAGGGGACGAGGGGCTCGGACTGAAGCTTTCTTT. This gives the protein CASRGRGARTEAFF.

This clonotype was detected only a few times. In DNA form, the CDR3 reads TGTGCCAGCAGCGTAGACTGGGAGGGGATCTACAATGAGCAGTTCTTC. It specifies CASSVDWEGIYNEQFF. The genes are TRBV9 and TRBJ2-1; 7 bases agree with TRBD2. The CDR3 is 16 amino acids. Germline lookup yields CDR1 SGDLS and CDR2 YYNGEE. Losses at the gene ends were 0 bases for V and 3 bases for J; bases not matched to a gene: 6.

This clonotype occurred a few times. This chain connects TRBV28 to TRBJ2-1; TRBD1 aligns across 9 bases. J gave up 7 bases and V 4 bases, and 8 bases lay outside the gene matches. Germline assignment: CDR1 MDHEN and CDR2 SYDVKM. This CDR3 has 15 residues. CDR3 sequence (DNA): TGTGCCAGCAGTTCGACAGGGGGATGGGGGAATGAGCAGTTCTTC. Its translation is CASSSTGGWGNEQFF.

This sequence joins TRBV24-1 and TRBJ1-1, with D unclear. The V end lost 8 bases, the J end lost 4 bases, and 7 bases lay between the germline ends. The V gene's germline CDR1 is KGHDR and CDR2 SFDVKD. The CDR3 is 11 amino acids. The CDR3 protein is CATNQPTEAFF. The CDR3 bases are TGTGCCACCAACCAGCCCACTGAAGCTTTCTTT.

This clonotype showed up many times. The gene calls are TRBV20-1 and TRBJ2-7; 7 bases line up with TRBD2. CDR3 length: 13 amino acids. Germline-derived CDR1 and CDR2 are DFQATT and SNEGSKA (reference sequence). Trimming cost V 0 bases and J 2 bases; bases outside gene matches: 1. CDR3 DNA: TGCAGTGCTAGAGAAGCGGGACCCTACGAGCAGTACTTC. It specifies CSAREAGPYEQYF.

In its sample, this clonotype was seen a few times. The chain couples TRBV9 to TRBJ2-1, with D possibly matching TRBD2 (5 bases). Per the germline V gene, CDR1 is SGDLS and CDR2 is YYNGEE. Between the trimmed V and J ends, which lost 4 bases and 10 bases, there was a span of 15 bases. CDR3 length equals 13 residues. CDR3 bases: TGTGCCAGCAGCCCAGAAAATAGCGCCGAGCAGTTCTTC. It codes for CASSPENSAEQFF.

This clonotype occurred many times. The rearrangement links TRBV6-1 to TRBJ2-1; 11 bases match TRBD2. Trimming at V came to 1 base and at J to 3 bases, leaving 8 bases not matched to a gene. Germline V gene lookup returns CDR1 MNHNS and CDR2 SASEGT. This CDR3 is built from 18 residues. The CDR3 DNA is TGTGCCAGCAGTGAAGTTTCCCCACTAGCGGGGGACTACAATGAGCAGTTCTTC. This codes for CASSEVSPLAGDYNEQFF.

This clonotype was seen only once. The rearrangement links TRBV20-1 to TRBJ2-7; D may correspond to TRBD1 or TRBD2 (8 bases each). Germline V gene lookup returns CDR1 DFQATT and CDR2 SNEGSKA (reference sequence). V lost 4 bases to trimming and J lost 4 bases, with 17 bases between them. This CDR3 region has 14 residues. The CDR3 DNA is TGCAGTGCTAATGACAGGGGACTAGTTTACGAGCAGTACTTC. It translates to CSANDRGLVYEQYF.

This clonotype was seen only a few times. The genes are TRBV6-2 or TRBV6-3 and TRBJ2-1; 11 positions match TRBD2. The CDR3 consists of 16 residues. Per germline, CDR1 MNHEY and CDR2 SVGEGT. The J segment lost 3 bases and the V segment lost 2 bases, leaving 3 bases of the junction unmatched. The CDR3 DNA reads TGTGCCAGCAGTTACACGGGACTAGCGGACTACAATGAGCAGTTCTTC. Translated: CASSYTGLADYNEQFF.